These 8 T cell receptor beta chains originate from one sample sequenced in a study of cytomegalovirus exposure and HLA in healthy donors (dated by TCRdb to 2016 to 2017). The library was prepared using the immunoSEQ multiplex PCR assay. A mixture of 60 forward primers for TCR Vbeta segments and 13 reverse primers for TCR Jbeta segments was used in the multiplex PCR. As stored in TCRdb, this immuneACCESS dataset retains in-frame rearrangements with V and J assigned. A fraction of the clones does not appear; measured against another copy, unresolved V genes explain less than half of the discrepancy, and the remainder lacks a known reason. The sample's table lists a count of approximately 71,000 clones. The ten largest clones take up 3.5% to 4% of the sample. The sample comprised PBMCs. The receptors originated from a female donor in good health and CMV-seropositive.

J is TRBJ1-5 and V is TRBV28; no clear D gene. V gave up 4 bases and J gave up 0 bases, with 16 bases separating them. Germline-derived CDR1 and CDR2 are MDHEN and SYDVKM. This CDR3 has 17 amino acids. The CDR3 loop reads CASSSLPGTFSNQPQHF. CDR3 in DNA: TGTGCCAGCAGTTCACTCCCGGGAACCTTTAGCAATCAGCCCCAGCATTTT.

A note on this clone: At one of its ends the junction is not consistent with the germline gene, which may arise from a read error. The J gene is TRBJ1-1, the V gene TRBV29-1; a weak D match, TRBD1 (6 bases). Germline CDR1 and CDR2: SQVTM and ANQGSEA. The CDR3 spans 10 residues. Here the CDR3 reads CSLKQGEALF. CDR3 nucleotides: TGCAGCCTAAAACAGGGTGAAGCTTTATTT.

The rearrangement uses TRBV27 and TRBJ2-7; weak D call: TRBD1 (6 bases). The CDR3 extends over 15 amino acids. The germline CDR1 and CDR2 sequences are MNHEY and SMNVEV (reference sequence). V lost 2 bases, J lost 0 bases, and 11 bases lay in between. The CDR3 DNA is TGTGCCAGCAGTTTAACGGAGGACAGCTCCTACGAGCAGTACTTC. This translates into CASSLTEDSSYEQYF.

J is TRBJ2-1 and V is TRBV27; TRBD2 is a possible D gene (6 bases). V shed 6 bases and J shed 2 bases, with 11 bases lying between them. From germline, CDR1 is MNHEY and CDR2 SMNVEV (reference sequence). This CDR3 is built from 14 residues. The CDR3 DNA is TGTGCCAGCAGATCACTAGCTGCCTACAATGAGCAGTTCTTC. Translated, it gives CASRSLAAYNEQFF.

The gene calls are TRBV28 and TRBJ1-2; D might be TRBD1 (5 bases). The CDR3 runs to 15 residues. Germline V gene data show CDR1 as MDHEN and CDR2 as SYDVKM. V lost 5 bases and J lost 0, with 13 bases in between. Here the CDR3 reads CASSTQGWANYGYTF. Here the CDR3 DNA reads TGTGCCAGCAGTACCCAGGGTTGGGCTAACTATGGCTACACCTTC.

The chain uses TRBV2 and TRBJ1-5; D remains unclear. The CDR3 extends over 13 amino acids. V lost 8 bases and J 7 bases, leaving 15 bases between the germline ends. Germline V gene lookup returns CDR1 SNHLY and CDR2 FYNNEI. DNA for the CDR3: TGTGCCAGCGGTCCCAATCTCAGGCAGCCCCAGCATTTT. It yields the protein CASGPNLRQPQHF.

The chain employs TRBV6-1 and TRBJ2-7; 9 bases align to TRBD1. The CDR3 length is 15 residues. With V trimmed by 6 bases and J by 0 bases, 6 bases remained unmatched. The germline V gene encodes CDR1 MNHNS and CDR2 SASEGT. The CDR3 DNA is TGTGCCAGCAGGGCCGGGACAGGGATCTCCTACGAGCAGTACTTC. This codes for CASRAGTGISYEQYF.

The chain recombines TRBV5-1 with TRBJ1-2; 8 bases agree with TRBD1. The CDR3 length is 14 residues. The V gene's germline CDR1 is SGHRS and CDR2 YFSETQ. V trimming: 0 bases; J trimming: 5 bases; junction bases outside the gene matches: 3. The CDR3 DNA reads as TGCGCCAGCAGCTTGGGGACAGGGAATTATGGCTACACCTTC. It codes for CASSLGTGNYGYTF.